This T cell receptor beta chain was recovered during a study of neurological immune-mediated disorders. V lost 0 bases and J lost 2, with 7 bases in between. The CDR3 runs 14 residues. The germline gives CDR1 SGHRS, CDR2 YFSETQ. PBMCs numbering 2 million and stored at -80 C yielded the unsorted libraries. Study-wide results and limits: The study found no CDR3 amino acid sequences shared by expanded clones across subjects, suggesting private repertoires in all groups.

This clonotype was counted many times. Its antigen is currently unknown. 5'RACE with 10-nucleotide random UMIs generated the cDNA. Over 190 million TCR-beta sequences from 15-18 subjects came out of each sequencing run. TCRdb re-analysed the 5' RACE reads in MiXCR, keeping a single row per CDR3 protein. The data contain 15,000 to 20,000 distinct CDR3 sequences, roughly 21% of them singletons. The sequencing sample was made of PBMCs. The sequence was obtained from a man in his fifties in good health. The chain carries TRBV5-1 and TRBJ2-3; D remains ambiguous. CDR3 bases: TGCGCCAGCAGCTTGGATCAGATCACAGATACGCAGTATTTT. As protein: CASSLDQITDTQYF.